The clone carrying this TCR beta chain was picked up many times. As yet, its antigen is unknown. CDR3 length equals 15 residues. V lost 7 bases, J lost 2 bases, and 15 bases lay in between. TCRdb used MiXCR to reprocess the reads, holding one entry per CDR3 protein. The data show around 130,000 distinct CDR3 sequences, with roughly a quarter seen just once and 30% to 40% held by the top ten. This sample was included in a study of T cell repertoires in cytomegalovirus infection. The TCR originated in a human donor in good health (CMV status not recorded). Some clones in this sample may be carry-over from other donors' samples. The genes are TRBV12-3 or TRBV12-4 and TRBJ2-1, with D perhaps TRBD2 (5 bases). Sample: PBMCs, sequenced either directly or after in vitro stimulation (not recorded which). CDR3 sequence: CASNSGRRTYNEQFF. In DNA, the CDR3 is TGTGCCAGCAATTCGGGAAGACGAACCTACAATGAGCAGTTCTTC.